Shown below are 19 T cell receptor beta chains from a single sample sequenced in a study of blood T cells in healthy people across ages. The authors ran a second PCR of roughly 6 to 12 cycles using a sample-barcoded 5' primer and a J-beta primer mix. One entry per CDR3 protein results from TCRdb running MiXCR on the 5' RACE reads. The repertoire consists of fewer than 2 million distinct CDR3 sequences, with around 40% occurring once and the leading ten covering roughly 23%. The specimen sequenced was blood. The receptors come from a human donor in good health.

This clonotype came up a few times. The chain links TRBV5-5 to TRBJ2-3; 8 bases agree with TRBD1. This CDR3 is built from 16 residues. V lost 4 bases, J lost 3 bases, and 10 bases stayed unmatched. Looked up from germline, CDR1 is SGHKS and CDR2 is YYEKEE (reference sequence). The DNA for the CDR3 is TGTGCCAGCAGCCCTCTCCCGGGACAGGTGACAGATACGCAGTATTTT. This gives the protein CASSPLPGQVTDTQYF. Together with reference TRBV5-5 and TRBJ2-3, the CDR3 gives the full variable domain: DAGVTQSPTHLIKTRGQQVTLRCSPISGHKSVSWYQQVLGQGPQFIFQYYEKEERGRGNFPDRFSARQFPNYSSELNVNALLLGDSALYLCASSPLPGQVTDTQYFGPGTRLTVL.

This clonotype has only a few counts. V and J are TRBV20-1 and TRBJ2-7, with 11 bases matching TRBD1. The V gene's germline CDR1 is DFQATT and CDR2 SNEGSKA (reference sequence). There are 14 residues in the CDR3. V shed 4 bases and J 2 bases; nucleotides not matched to a gene: 4. CDR3 protein: CSAMGQGGTYEQYF. In DNA form, the CDR3 reads TGCAGTGCTATGGGACAGGGGGGAACCTACGAGCAGTACTTC.

As concerns this clonotype: Mismatch with germline at one junction end may stem from a read error. The chain joins TRBV7-2 to TRBJ1-6, with no clear D. CDR1 is SGHTA, CDR2 FQGNSA, per germline. The CDR3 is 11 amino acids. CDR3 coding DNA: TGTGCCAGCAGCGCCGGATCACCCCCCCACTTT. Translation: CASSAGSPPHF.

The chain carries TRBV5-1 and TRBJ2-1; TRBD2 agrees at 8 bases. The CDR3 consists of 14 residues. Trimming removed 3 bases from V and 9 bases from J; junction bases left unmatched: 8. Per germline, CDR1 SGHRS and CDR2 YFSETQ. The CDR3 sequence: CASSSDGGAGEQFF. In DNA, the CDR3 is TGCGCCAGCAGCTCCGACGGGGGGGCGGGTGAGCAGTTCTTC.

The V and J genes are TRBV6-2 or TRBV6-3 and TRBJ1-5; D perhaps matches TRBD1 (6 bases). The CDR3 runs 18 residues. V gave up 2 bases and J gave up 0 bases, with 17 bases separating them. CDR1 and CDR2 from the germline V gene are MNHEY and SVGEGT. CDR3 sequence: CASSYGGPGVISNQPQHF. The CDR3 coding sequence is TGTGCCAGCAGTTACGGGGGGCCGGGGGTGATTAGCAATCAGCCCCAGCATTTT.

The chain couples TRBV4-3 to TRBJ2-1; 13 positions agree with TRBD2. The CDR3 consists of 19 residues. The trim removed 1 base at V and 3 bases at J, leaving 9 bases unmatched. The germline CDR1 and CDR2 sequences are LGHNA and YSLEER. As DNA, the CDR3 is TGCGCCAGCAGCCAAGGGACTAGCGGGGGCCCTCTCTACTACAATGAGCAGTTCTTC. Amino acid sequence: CASSQGTSGGPLYYNEQFF.

CDR3 sequence (DNA): TGCGCCAGCTCACAGGGGCTTAACTCTGGGGCCAACGTCCTGACTTTC. Residues: CASSQGLNSGANVLTF. V is TRBV5-1 and J is TRBJ2-6; 7 bases agree with TRBD1. V dropped 7 bases and J dropped 0; count of bases not matched to a gene: 7. The CDR3 contains 16 residues. CDR1 is SGHRS and CDR2 is YFSETQ in the germline V gene.

V is TRBV29-1 and J is TRBJ2-7, with a weak D call TRBD2 (5 bases). The CDR3 is 13 residues long. Germline values: CDR1 SQVTM, CDR2 ANQGSEA. The germline V and J ends were trimmed by 3 bases and 4 bases, with 13 bases remaining between them. CDR3 sequence: CSVDTGLLYEQYF. CDR3 nucleotide sequence: TGCAGCGTTGACACGGGGTTACTTTACGAGCAGTACTTC.

This clonotype was detected only a few times. This chain joins TRBV5-1 and TRBJ1-2; possibly TRBD1 for D (5 bases). This CDR3 has 13 amino acids. V was trimmed by 7 bases and J by 4 bases, leaving 14 bases between them. The germline gives CDR1 SGHRS, CDR2 YFSETQ. DNA for the CDR3: TGCGCCAGCCGACGGACACTCACCTATGGCTACACCTTC. It is translated as CASRRTLTYGYTF.

V gene TRBV4-1 combines with J gene TRBJ2-2; no clear D gene. The CDR3 loop spans 14 amino acids. Trimming pared 3 bases from V and 5 bases from J, leaving 10 bases between. The germline CDR1 and CDR2 sequences are MGHRA and YSYEKL. CDR3 DNA sequence: TGCGCCAGCAGCCACCGTAAGGGTACCGGGGAGCTGTTTTTT. Encoded protein: CASSHRKGTGELFF.

The chain is built from TRBV7-8 and TRBJ2-5, with 7 bases lining up with TRBD2. Germline trimming cut 5 bases from V and 4 bases from J; bases unmatched to any gene: 10. Germline assignment: CDR1 SGHVS and CDR2 FQNEAQ. This CDR3 is built from 15 residues. The CDR3 sequence: CASSLGGGGVETQYF. CDR3 in DNA: TGTGCCAGCAGCCTCGGAGGTGGGGGGGTAGAGACCCAGTACTTC.

This clonotype was counted between two and nine times. The V gene is TRBV7-9, the J gene TRBJ2-3, with 7 positions matching TRBD2. The CDR3 is made up of 17 amino acids. V dropped 1 base and J dropped 2; count of bases not matched to a gene: 9. Germline V lookup: CDR1 SEHNR, CDR2 FQNEAQ (reference sequence). CDR3 nucleotide sequence: TGTGCCAGCAGCTTAGATGTGGGGGGACTATCCACAGATACGCAGTATTTT. Its translation: CASSLDVGGLSTDTQYF.

This clonotype was detected a few times. The chain's CDR3 is CASSEARHNNQPQHF. The CDR3 region has the DNA TGTGCCAGCAGTGAAGCGCGCCATAACAATCAGCCCCAGCATTTT. V and J are TRBV6-1 and TRBJ1-5; unclear D gene. Trimming removed 0 bases from V and 3 bases from J, with 9 bases in between. Germline-derived CDR1 and CDR2 are MNHNS and SASEGT. The CDR3 loop spans 15 amino acids.

This clonotype came up a few times. V usage is TRBV20-1 and J usage is TRBJ2-1; tentatively, D is TRBD2 (5 bases). V was cut by 5 bases and J by 0 bases, with 11 bases left in between. The germline CDR1 and CDR2 sequences are DFQATT and SNEGSKA (reference sequence). The CDR3 runs 14 residues. The CDR3 spells CSAPETNSYNEQFF. In DNA form, the CDR3 reads TGCAGTGCTCCAGAGACTAACTCCTACAATGAGCAGTTCTTC.

This clonotype was recorded a few times. The V gene is TRBV28, the J gene TRBJ1-5; D remains unclear. Trimming stripped 7 bases from V and 6 bases from J, with 19 bases between. The CDR3 is 15 amino acids. Germline CDR1 reads MDHEN; CDR2 reads SYDVKM. CDR3 DNA sequence: TGTGCCAGCACCCAAGATGGCGGGGTAAGTCAGCCCCAGCATTTT. Translation: CASTQDGGVSQPQHF.

V and J are TRBV5-6 and TRBJ2-4; no clear D gene. Germline-derived CDR1 and CDR2 are SGHDT and YYEEEE. V gave up 0 bases and J gave up 4 bases, with 8 bases separating them. The CDR3 length is 14 residues. CDR3 DNA: TGTGCCAGCAGCTTGGGGCATTTAAAAAACATTCAGTACTTC. Protein: CASSLGHLKNIQYF.

Points on this clonotype: An end of the junction differs from the germline gene, which may be a read error. The CDR3 loop is CVSSFLEGAYEQYF. In nucleotides, the CDR3 is TGTGTCAGCAGCTTCTTAGAGGGGGCCTACGAGCAGTACTTC. The V gene is TRBV11-1, the J gene TRBJ2-5; possible D gene TRBD1, 6 bases. The J call is in doubt because the DNA end fits TRBJ2-7 better. The CDR3 runs 14 residues. Per germline, CDR1 SGHAT and CDR2 FQDESV (reference sequence).

CDR3 nucleotide sequence: TGTGCTAGTGGTCTAGCGGGTGTGGATACGCAGTATTTT. This encodes CASGLAGVDTQYF. The V and J genes are TRBV12-5 and TRBJ2-3, with TRBD2 matching 8 bases. J was trimmed by 6 bases and V by 5 bases; bases with no gene match: 4. Per germline, CDR1 LGHNT and CDR2 FRNRAP. The CDR3 covers 13 residues.

This rearrangement joins TRBV7-2 to TRBJ2-3, with 8 bases lining up with TRBD2. The germline V gene encodes CDR1 SGHTA and CDR2 FQGNSA. The CDR3 runs to 16 residues. V lost 3 bases to trimming and J lost 3 bases; unmatched junction nucleotides: 8. CDR3 in amino acids: CASSLLRGGATDTQYF. The CDR3 region has the DNA TGTGCCAGCAGCTTGTTACGGGGGGGCGCTACAGATACGCAGTATTTT.